This TCR beta chain came from a study of shared clonotypes between healthy human individuals. Study-wide results and limits: About 5% was the fraction of naive CD4 clonotypes found shared across four donors. Clonotypes shared by all four donors outscored non-shared clonotypes in generation probability.

Among the donors, all were Caucasian adults who lived in Nashville, Tennessee. Generated by immunoSEQ multiplex PCR, the TCRdb table keeps only in-frame clones and is missing some. The table records over a million clones, 60% to 80% of them present only once. Comments on this clone: The antigen remains undetermined.

This CDR3 has 13 amino acids. Per the germline V gene, CDR1 is GTSNPN and CDR2 is SVGIG (reference sequence). The germline V and J ends were trimmed by 4 bases and 3 bases, with 12 bases remaining between them. The specimen sequenced was memory CD4+ T cells sorted from blood. Sample subset: CD45RA-negative fraction. The receptor comes from a man between 18 and 35 years old in good health. The chain couples TRBV30 to TRBJ1-1; possibly TRBD1 for D (5 bases). The CDR3 protein is CAWNPGFYTEAFF. CDR3 coding DNA: TGTGCCTGGAACCCAGGGTTTTACACTGAAGCTTTCTTT.